These T cell receptor beta chains were read from a single sample in a study of blood T cell repertoires in COVID-19. The protocol was immunoSEQ multiplex PCR, while the TCRdb copy is restricted to in-frame clones and leaves out a portion. The sample contains more than 65,000 clones, 70% to 75% of which appear only once. Sequenced input: peripheral blood. These receptors came from a woman aged 70 to 79 with acute or convalescent COVID-19. Both conserved end residues are part of each CDR3. A D gene is named only where the DNA matches it firmly. Expanded clones are given a class, and other clones once, few, many or no size at all.

D,size,J,V,CDR3,DNA
NA,few,TRBJ1-1,TRBV6-6,CASSYLESTEAFF,TGTGCCAGCAGTTACCTGGAGAGCACTGAAGCTTTCTTT
TRBD1,NA,TRBJ2-7,TRBV12-3/TRBV12-4,CASSITGADEQYF,TGTGCCAGCAGTATTACAGGGGCGGACGAGCAGTACTTC
NA,NA,TRBJ1-1,TRBV23-1,CASRESPPQGRNTEAFF,TGCGCCAGCAGAGAAAGCCCGCCCCAGGGGAGGAACACTGAAGCTTTCTTT
NA,NA,TRBJ2-7,TRBV12-3/TRBV12-4,CASSRQGSHEQYF,TGTGCCAGCAGTCGCCAGGGGAGCCACGAGCAGTACTTC
NA,NA,TRBJ2-7,TRBV2,CASTRGGELREQYF,TGTGCCAGCACCCGAGGAGGAGAGCTACGAGAGCAGTACTTC
NA,NA,TRBJ2-2,TRBV19,CASRSIRSNTGELFF,TGTGCCAGTAGGAGTATCCGGTCCAACACCGGGGAGCTGTTTTTT
NA,few,TRBJ2-6,TRBV28,CASTPRTGRAGANVLTF,TGTGCCAGCACCCCGAGGACAGGGAGGGCCGGGGCCAACGTCCTGACTTTC
NA,once,TRBJ1-1,TRBV28,CASSLLITEAFF,TGTGCCAGCAGTTTATTAATTACTGAAGCTTTCTTT
NA,NA,TRBJ2-7,TRBV18,CASSLKREQYF,TGTGCCAGCTCACTGAAGAGGGAGCAGTACTTC
NA,NA,TRBJ1-1,TRBV20-1,CSASGFDRLNTEAFF,TGCAGTGCTAGTGGTTTCGACAGATTGAACACTGAAGCTTTCTTT
TRBD2,NA,TRBJ2-1,TRBV5-1,CASSWHGTSGAAGEQFF,TGCGCCAGCAGCTGGCACGGGACTAGCGGGGCGGCAGGGGAGCAGTTCTTC
NA,NA,TRBJ1-5,TRBV19,CASSIRGFSNQPQHF,TGTGCCAGTAGTATCCGGGGGTTCAGCAATCAGCCCCAGCATTTT
TRBD2,NA,TRBJ2-7,TRBV7-9,CASSRTSGSSEQYF,TGTGCCAGCAGCCGGACTAGCGGGAGTAGCGAGCAGTACTTC
TRBD1,NA,TRBJ1-2,TRBV27,CASSYQGGGYTF,TGTGCCAGCAGTTACCAAGGGGGCGGCTACACCTTC
TRBD1,few,TRBJ1-2,TRBV2,CASSATDRGHYGYTF,TGTGCCAGCAGTGCCACCGACAGGGGGCACTATGGCTACACCTTC
NA,NA,TRBJ2-7,TRBV21-1,CASSKPPSGGAYEQYF,TGTGCCAGCAGCAAACCTCCTAGCGGGGGGGCATACGAGCAGTACTTC
TRBD2,NA,TRBJ2-7,TRBV27,CASSLWGRAYEQYF,TGTGCCAGCAGTTTATGGGGGAGGGCCTACGAGCAGTACTTC
NA,NA,TRBJ1-1,TRBV7-9,CASSSTSGSTEAFF,TGTGCCAGCAGCTCGACATCGGGGAGCACTGAAGCTTTCTTT
TRBD1,medium-sized,TRBJ2-1,TRBV19,CASSPGTGSYNEQFF,TGTGCCAGTAGCCCTGGGACAGGCTCCTACAATGAGCAGTTCTTC
TRBD1,NA,TRBJ1-2,TRBV2,CATKGQTNYGYTF,TGTGCCACCAAGGGACAGACTAACTATGGCTACACCTTC
TRBD1,NA,TRBJ1-2,TRBV30,CAWMLGQSYGYTF,TGTGCCTGGATGCTGGGACAGAGCTATGGCTACACCTTC
TRBD1,NA,TRBJ1-1,TRBV5-1,CASRSRQGNTEAFF,TGCGCCAGCCGATCACGACAGGGAAACACTGAAGCTTTCTTT
NA,NA,TRBJ1-2,TRBV7-3,CASSLRGNYGYTF,TGTGCCAGCAGCTTAAGAGGGAACTATGGCTACACCTTC
TRBD1,NA,TRBJ1-5,TRBV3-1/TRBV3-2,CASSQGDRVGQPQHF,TGTGCCAGCAGCCAAGGTGACAGGGTCGGTCAGCCCCAGCATTTT
TRBD1,NA,TRBJ2-7,TRBV6-5,CASSYASVTGVYEQYF,TGTGCCAGCAGTTACGCGTCCGTGACAGGGGTCTACGAGCAGTACTTC
NA,NA,TRBJ2-5,TRBV7-9,CASSFTGRGETQYF,TGTGCCAGCAGTTTTACAGGGAGAGGAGAGACCCAGTACTTC
NA,NA,TRBJ1-1,TRBV2,CASDKRGGTNTEAFF,TGTGCCAGCGATAAAAGGGGAGGGACCAACACTGAAGCTTTCTTT
NA,NA,TRBJ1-2,TRBV4-1,CASSREVNLGSGYTF,TGCGCCAGCAGCCGAGAGGTCAACTTGGGCTCTGGCTACACCTTC
NA,NA,TRBJ1-1,TRBV2,CASSVMEGTEAFF,TGTGCCAGCAGTGTTATGGAGGGTACTGAAGCTTTCTTT
TRBD1,few,TRBJ1-2,TRBV7-9,CASSSTGQGRNTF,TGTGCCAGCAGCTCAACCGGACAGGGAAGGAATACCTTC
NA,NA,TRBJ2-7,TRBV2,CASTPPGSSYEQYF,TGTGCCAGCACCCCCCCGGGAAGCTCCTACGAGCAGTACTTC
TRBD2,NA,TRBJ2-5,TRBV24-1,CATSDYGLAGGLQETQYF,TGTGCCACCAGTGACTACGGACTAGCGGGAGGGCTTCAAGAGACCCAGTACTTC
NA,NA,TRBJ1-3,TRBV28,CASIASGNTIYF,TGTGCCAGCATAGCCTCTGGAAACACCATATATTTT
TRBD1,few,TRBJ1-4,TRBV5-1,CASSLRGQGEEKLFF,TGCGCCAGCAGCTTGAGGGGACAGGGCGAAGAAAAACTGTTTTTT
TRBD1,NA,TRBJ1-2,TRBV7-2,CASSFQGAGHGYTF,TGTGCCAGCAGCTTTCAGGGGGCCGGGCATGGCTACACCTTC
NA,NA,TRBJ1-4,TRBV27,CASSPPNLRGEKLFF,TGTGCCAGCAGTCCGCCGAACCTCCGGGGGGAAAAACTGTTTTTT
NA,NA,TRBJ1-1,TRBV19,CASSSTVNTEAFF,TGTGCCAGTAGTAGTACAGTGAACACTGAAGCTTTCTTT